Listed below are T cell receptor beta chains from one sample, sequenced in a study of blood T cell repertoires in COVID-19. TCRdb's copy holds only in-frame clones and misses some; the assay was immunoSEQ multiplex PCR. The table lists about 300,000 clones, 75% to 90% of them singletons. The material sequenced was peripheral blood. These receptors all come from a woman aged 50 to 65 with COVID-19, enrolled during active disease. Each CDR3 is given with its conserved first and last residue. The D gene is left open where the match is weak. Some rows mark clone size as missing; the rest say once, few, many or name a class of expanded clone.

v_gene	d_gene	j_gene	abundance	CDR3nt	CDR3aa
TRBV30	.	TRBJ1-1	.	TGTGCCTGGGCCACTCTGCTGGGGGCCACTGAAGCTTTCTTT	CAWATLLGATEAFF
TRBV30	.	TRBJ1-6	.	TGTGCCTGGAGCATTAGTTCACCCCTCCACTTT	CAWSISSPLHF
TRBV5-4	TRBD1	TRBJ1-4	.	TGTGCCAGCAGCCAGGACAGGGCGGGTGAAAAACTGTTTTTT	CASSQDRAGEKLFF
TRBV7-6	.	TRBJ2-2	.	TGTGCCAGCAGCTCCCGGCTAGGAACGAACACCGGGGAGCTGTTTTTT	CASSSRLGTNTGELFF
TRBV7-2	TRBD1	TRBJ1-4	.	TGTGCCAGCAGCTCATCCGGGACAGGGAATGAAAAACTGTTTTTT	CASSSSGTGNEKLFF
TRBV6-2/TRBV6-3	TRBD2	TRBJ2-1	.	TGTGCCAGCAGTTACGGGGTTGGAGTAGCGGGTTCACAAGAGCAGTTCTTC	CASSYGVGVAGSQEQFF
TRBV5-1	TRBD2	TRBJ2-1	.	TGCGCCAGCAGCCACGGGTCGCTAGCGGGTGGGAGAAGCTCCTACAATGAGCAGTTCTTC	CASSHGSLAGGRSSYNEQFF
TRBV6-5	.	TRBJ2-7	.	TGTGCCAGCGGTCCGGGACTGGGAGTCTACGAGCAGTACTTC	CASGPGLGVYEQYF
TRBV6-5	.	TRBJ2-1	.	TGTGCCAGCAGTTACCGGGGAGCCGTTCCCAATGAGCAGTTCTTC	CASSYRGAVPNEQFF
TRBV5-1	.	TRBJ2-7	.	TGCGCCAGCAGCTTGGCCGTGGCAGGGTCCTACGAGCAGTACTTC	CASSLAVAGSYEQYF
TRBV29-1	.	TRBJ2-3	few	TGCAGCGAGTATTCTAGGGATACGCAGTATTTT	CSEYSRDTQYF
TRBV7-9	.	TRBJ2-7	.	TGTGCCAGCAGCTTAGCAACGGGGACCTACGAGCAGTACTTC	CASSLATGTYEQYF
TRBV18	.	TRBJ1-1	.	TGTGCCAGCTCGGGATCCGGGGAGAACACTGAAGCTTTCTTT	CASSGSGENTEAFF
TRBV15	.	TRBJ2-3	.	TGTGCCACCAGCAGAGAACAGCGGGTGAGCACAGATACGCAGTATTTT	CATSREQRVSTDTQYF
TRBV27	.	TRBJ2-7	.	TGTGCCAGCAGTTCTAACTACGAGCAGTACTTC	CASSSNYEQYF
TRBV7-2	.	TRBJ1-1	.	TGTGCCAGCAGCACCTTAACAGGATCTGAAGCTTTCTTT	CASSTLTGSEAFF
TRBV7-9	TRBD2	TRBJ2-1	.	TGTGCCAGCAGTCAACGGGAGGGCCATAAGAATGAGCAGTTCTTC	CASSQREGHKNEQFF
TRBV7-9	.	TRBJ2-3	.	TGTGCCAGCAGCTTAGTTCCAGGGGGGACTAGCACAGATACGCAGTATTTT	CASSLVPGGTSTDTQYF
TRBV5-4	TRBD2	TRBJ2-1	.	TGTGCCAGCAGATTCGGCGGGGGGGAGGTCTACAATGAGCAGTTCTTC	CASRFGGGEVYNEQFF
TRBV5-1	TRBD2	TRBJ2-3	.	TGCGCCAGCAGCACGACAATGACTAGCGGGAGTAATACGCAGTATTTT	CASSTTMTSGSNTQYF
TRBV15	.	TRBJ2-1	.	TGTGCCACCAGCAAACGCGGGAAATTGAATGAGCAGTTCTTC	CATSKRGKLNEQFF
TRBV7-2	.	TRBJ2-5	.	TGTGCCAGCAGCTTTCGGGGAAGGCGGCGGGAGACCCAGTACTTC	CASSFRGRRRETQYF
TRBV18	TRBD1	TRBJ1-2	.	TGTGCCAGCTCACCTCGGGACAGGAACTATGGCTACACCTTC	CASSPRDRNYGYTF
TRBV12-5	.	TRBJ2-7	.	TGTGCTAGTGGTTTGGTACTAAGTGGCTCCTACGAGCAGTACTTC	CASGLVLSGSYEQYF
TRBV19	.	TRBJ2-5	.	TGTGCCAGTAGTATCCAGGGGTCAGAGACCCAGTACTTC	CASSIQGSETQYF